The next 9 T cell receptor beta chains were all read from a single sample in a study of T-cell memory formation after mild COVID-19. TCRdb fed the 5' RACE reads into MiXCR, producing one record per CDR3 protein. The top ten clones hold 20% to 25% of a sample with hundreds of thousands of distinct CDR3 sequences, around 15% of them seen once. Sequenced sample: PBMCs or a T cell subset sorted from them (not recorded which). These receptors all stem from a young man who had mild COVID-19 (a few samples of this study predate the infection). Cell type and time point are not known.

The chain employs TRBV10-1 and TRBJ1-2; D gene uncertain. Germline CDR1 reads WNHNN; CDR2 reads SYGVQD (reference sequence). This CDR3 spans 13 amino acids. Trimming cost V 3 bases and J 6 bases, with 11 bases left between them. DNA for the CDR3: TGCGCCAGCAGTGAATACGGGTTTCATGGCTACACCTTC. The encoded protein is CASSEYGFHGYTF.

This chain links TRBV29-1 with TRBJ1-2; D possibly corresponds to TRBD1 (5 bases). Germline V gives CDR1 SQVTM, CDR2 ANQGSEA. V was clipped by 0 bases and J by 3 bases, with 11 bases between them. This CDR3 region has 14 residues. The CDR3 spells CSVEDLGQYYGYTF. The CDR3 nucleotides read TGCAGCGTTGAAGATCTGGGGCAGTACTATGGCTACACCTTC.

This clonotype was seen more than once but under ten times. V and J are TRBV25-1 and TRBJ1-1; D possibly corresponds to TRBD1 (5 bases). Germline V lookup: CDR1 MGHDK, CDR2 SYGVNS. The CDR3 runs to 11 residues. Trimming removed 2 bases at V and 10 bases at J, with 8 bases between. In nucleotides, the CDR3 is TGTGCCAGCAGTGAAGGGGGTGGAGCTTTCTTT. Its protein is CASSEGGGAFF.

This clonotype has only a few counts. Mismatch with germline at one junction end may stem from a read error. The rearrangement uses TRBV7-2 and TRBJ2-5; 11 positions match TRBD2. CDR3 length equals 17 residues. Germline CDR1 reads SGHTA; CDR2 reads FQGNSA. CDR3 coding DNA: TGTTCCAGCAGCTTAAATTTTCTAGCGGGGGGCCAAGAGACCCAGTACTTC. Its protein product is CSSSLNFLAGGQETQYF.

This rearrangement joins TRBV20-1 to TRBJ2-7; D is undetermined. Germline V CDR1 and CDR2: DFQATT, SNEGSKA (reference sequence). Trimming took off 2 bases at V and 2 bases at J, with 16 bases between the two ends. There are 15 residues in the CDR3. CDR3 bases: TGCAGTGCTAGAAGCACGGCTCACGAGCCCTACGAGCAGTACTTC. It is translated as CSARSTAHEPYEQYF.

The chain links TRBV7-9 to TRBJ2-3; 9 bases are a match to TRBD1. This CDR3 has 14 amino acids. CDR1 is SEHNR, CDR2 FQNEAQ, per germline (reference sequence). The ends lost 7 bases at V and 4 bases at J; junction bases unmatched: 6. The CDR3 sequence: CASTLQGAADTQYF. The CDR3 region has the DNA TGTGCCAGCACCCTACAGGGGGCCGCAGATACGCAGTATTTT.

The chain recombines TRBV7-3 with TRBJ1-1; 8 bases line up with TRBD1. Looked up from germline, CDR1 is SGHTA and CDR2 is FQGTGA. The trim removed 5 bases at V and 4 bases at J, leaving 9 bases unmatched. This CDR3 has 15 residues. CDR3 region: CASSLEQGVGTEAFF. In DNA form, the CDR3 reads TGTGCCAGCAGCCTAGAACAGGGGGTTGGCACTGAAGCTTTCTTT. Complete variable domain (other parts from reference TRBV7-3 and TRBJ1-1): GAGVSQTPSNKVTEKGKYVELRCDPISGHTALYWYRQSLGQGPEFLIYFQGTGAADDSGLPNDRFFAVRPEGSVSTLKIQRTERGDSAVYLCASSLEQGVGTEAFFGQGTRLTVV.

The chain couples TRBV20-1 to TRBJ2-3; D remains unclear. Deletions cut 6 bases from V and 1 base from J, with 11 bases between. There are 13 residues in the CDR3. CDR1 DFQATT and CDR2 SNEGSKA come from the germline V gene (reference sequence). CDR3 bases: TGCAGTGCCTGGGCGCCCGGCACAGATACGCAGTATTTT. Protein: CSAWAPGTDTQYF.

The chain joins TRBV14 to TRBJ2-2; 9 nucleotides align to TRBD1. The CDR3 has 15 residues. Per the germline V gene, CDR1 is SGHDN and CDR2 is FVKESK. With V trimmed by 5 bases and J by 4 bases, 5 bases remained unmatched. The chain's CDR3 is CASSSRDRATGELFF. CDR3 nucleotide sequence: TGTGCCAGCAGCAGCCGGGACAGGGCCACCGGGGAGCTGTTTTTT. The entire variable domain, with the rest obtained from reference TRBV14 and TRBJ2-2, is as follows: EAGVTQFPSHSVIEKGQTVTLRCDPISGHDNLYWYRRVMGKEIKFLLHFVKESKQDESGMPNNRFLAERTGGTYSTLKVQPAELEDSGVYFCASSSRDRATGELFFGEGSRLTVL.